A single sample gave rise to the 10 T cell receptor beta chains below, sequenced in a study of human T cells and chemical hapten exposure. MiXCR, run by TCRdb on the RACE reads, gives a single entry per CDR3 protein. Of about 73,000 distinct CDR3 sequences listed, 7.5% to 9.5% are singletons. Time point noted: patch test 2, 6 weeks after DPC sensitization. Treatment here: therapeutic diphenylcyclopropenone sensitization with weekly scalp DPC. Source: whole blood, taken in connection with sensitization to the hapten diphenylcyclopropenone (DPC). Receptor source: a woman aged 50 to 60 with alopecia areata. Some clones in this sample may be carry-over from other donors' samples.

About this clonotype itself: A much more abundant neighbour one base away suggests this may be a read error. No conserved phenylalanine or tryptophan is present at the end of the CDR3, so a read error is the likely explanation. J is TRBJ2-3 and V is TRBV7-8; no reliable D call. Germline values: CDR1 SGHVS, CDR2 FQNEAQ. V was trimmed by 5 bases and J by 0 bases, leaving 6 bases between them. This CDR3 is 13 amino acids long. The DNA for the CDR3 is TGTGCCAGCAGCCCCGCGAGCACAGATACGCAGTATTCT. Its protein product is CASSPASTDTQYS.

This clonotype was seen ten or more times. The rearrangement joins TRBV4-2 to TRBJ1-5; D ambiguous. The germline V and J ends were trimmed by 1 base and 0 bases, with 13 bases remaining between them. This CDR3 is built from 17 residues. CDR1 is LGHNA, CDR2 YNFKEQ, per germline. The CDR3 DNA sequence: TGTGCCAGCAGCCAAGGGGAGGCAGTCCATAGCAATCAGCCCCAGCATTTT. Translating gives CASSQGEAVHSNQPQHF.

The V and J genes are TRBV7-8 and TRBJ2-3, with a weak D call TRBD2 (6 bases). The CDR3 runs to 15 residues. V gave up 3 bases and J gave up 1 base, with 11 bases separating them. In germline, CDR1 is SGHVS, CDR2 FQNEAQ. The CDR3 protein is CASSFVTGGTDTQYF. The DNA for the CDR3 is TGTGCCAGCAGCTTCGTAACGGGAGGCACAGATACGCAGTATTTT.

This sequence joins TRBV29-1 and TRBJ1-1; D is perhaps TRBD1 (6 bases). CDR1 is SQVTM and CDR2 is ANQGSEA in the germline V gene. The CDR3 spans 11 residues. Trimming cost V 7 bases and J 13 bases, with 19 bases left between them. The CDR3 spells CSGGGGPPGFF. The DNA for the CDR3 is TGCAGCGGGGGGGGGGGCCCCCCGGGTTTCTTT.

This clonotype has more than one count but fewer than ten. Here the CDR3 reads CASSLARGVRNQPQHF. The CDR3, as DNA: TGTGCCAGCAGTTTAGCGAGGGGGGTACGCAATCAGCCCCAGCATTTT. The V call is TRBV12-3 or TRBV12-4, the J call TRBJ1-5; TRBD1 might be the D (6 bases). Trimming cost V 0 bases and J 2 bases, with 11 bases left between them. The CDR3 runs 16 residues.

The chain has TRBV6-1 and TRBJ2-2; TRBD1 might be the D (6 bases). V shed 4 bases and J shed 2 bases, with 11 bases lying between them. The CDR3 consists of 15 residues. Germline CDR1 and CDR2: MNHNS and SASEGT. This CDR3 reads CASSAGTLNTGELFF. CDR3 DNA: TGTGCCAGCAGTGCCGGGACACTTAACACCGGGGAGCTGTTTTTT.

This clonotype has just a few counts. The chain carries TRBV12-5 and TRBJ1-1, with TRBD1 as a possible D gene (6 bases). Per germline, CDR1 LGHNT and CDR2 FRNRAP. V was trimmed by 5 bases and J by 2 bases, leaving 12 bases between them. This CDR3 spans 14 amino acids. The CDR3 DNA reads as TGTGCTAGTGGTGTCGGGACACCTAACACTGAAGCTTTCTTT. Its protein product is CASGVGTPNTEAFF.

This clonotype has a handful of counts. This rearrangement joins TRBV30 to TRBJ2-3, with D tentatively TRBD1 (6 bases). This CDR3 contains 14 residues. The germline V and J ends were trimmed by 5 bases and 2 bases, with 14 bases remaining between them. Germline CDR1 is GTSNPN and CDR2 is SVGIG (reference sequence). The CDR3 DNA sequence: TGTGCCTGGTCCCGGGACATCCTCACAGATACGCAGTATTTT. Protein sequence: CAWSRDILTDTQYF.

Only a few counts were recorded for this clonotype. The chain uses TRBV2 and TRBJ2-7; 10 nucleotides line up with TRBD1. Germline CDR1 and CDR2: SNHLY and FYNNEI. V was pared by 5 bases and J by 6 bases, with 13 bases of the junction left unmatched. This CDR3 comprises 16 residues. CDR3 region: CASSQPKGQGSPEQYF. The CDR3 bases are TGTGCCAGCAGTCAGCCGAAGGGACAGGGGAGCCCCGAGCAGTACTTC.

V is TRBV28 and J is TRBJ2-3; 7 bases fit TRBD2. The V segment lost 5 bases and the J segment 2 bases; nucleotides outside the gene matches: 7. Germline V CDR1 and CDR2: MDHEN, SYDVKM. The CDR3 is 15 amino acids. CDR3 region: CASSPRDYLTDTQYF. The CDR3 nucleotides are TGTGCCAGCAGTCCCCGGGACTACCTCACAGATACGCAGTATTTT.